The TCR beta chain described here comes from a study of hypomethylating agent response in myelodysplastic syndrome. Study context: A diploid cytogenetic profile was most common; mean age 72.2 +/- 6.3 years. Complete response or hematologic improvement counted as response; others were non-responders.

V lost 6 bases to trimming and J lost 7 bases, with 18 bases between them. The CDR3 totals 14 residues. Germline CDR1 SNHLY, CDR2 FYNNEI. Findings and limits, study-wide: More novel clonotypes appeared in responders; more contracted clonotypes appeared in non-responders after treatment.

Produced via immunoSEQ multiplex PCR; TCRdb's table is partial and in-frame only. The profile shows roughly 9,800 clones, about 83% of them singletons. With respect to this clone: Its antigen is currently unknown.

Sample: bone marrow, taken before or after starting hypomethylating agent treatment for myelodysplastic syndrome (not recorded which). The clonotype was recovered from a human donor with myelodysplastic syndrome. This chain connects TRBV2 to TRBJ1-2; D unclear. CDR3 loop: CASSQSTASGGYTF. The CDR3 DNA reads as TGTGCCAGCAGCCAGTCTACAGCAAGCGGTGGCTACACCTTC.